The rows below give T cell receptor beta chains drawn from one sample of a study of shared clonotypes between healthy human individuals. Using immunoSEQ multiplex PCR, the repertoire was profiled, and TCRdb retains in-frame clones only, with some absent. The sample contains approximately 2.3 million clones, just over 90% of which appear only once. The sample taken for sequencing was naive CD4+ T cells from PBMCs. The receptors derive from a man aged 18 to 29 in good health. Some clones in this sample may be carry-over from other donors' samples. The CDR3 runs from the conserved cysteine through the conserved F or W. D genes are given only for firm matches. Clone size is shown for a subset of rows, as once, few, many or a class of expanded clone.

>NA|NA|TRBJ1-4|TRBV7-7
TGTGCCAGCAGCCCTGGCCAGGGGAGAGATGAAAAACTGTTTTTT
CASSPGQGRDEKLFF
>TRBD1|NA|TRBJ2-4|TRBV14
TGTGCCAGCAGCCCAACCGGGACAGAAAACATTCAGTACTTC
CASSPTGTENIQYF
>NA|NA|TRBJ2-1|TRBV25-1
TGTGCCAGCAGTGATAGTCGAACCTACAATGAGCAGTTCTTC
CASSDSRTYNEQFF
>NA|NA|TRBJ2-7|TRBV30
TGTGCCTGGAGTGCCCACAGCGTTAGCTACGAGCAGTACTTC
CAWSAHSVSYEQYF
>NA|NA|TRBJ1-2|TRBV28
TGTGCCAGCAGTACAGGAGGTAACTATGGCTACACCTTC
CASSTGGNYGYTF
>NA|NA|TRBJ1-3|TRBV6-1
TGTGCCAGCACCCCCCAGATCTCTGGAAACACCATATATTTT
CASTPQISGNTIYF
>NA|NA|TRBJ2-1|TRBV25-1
TGTGCCAGCAGTGAACTCAGGACTGGGGGGAATGAGCAGTTCTTC
CASSELRTGGNEQFF
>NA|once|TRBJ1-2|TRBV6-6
TGTGCCAGCAGTTTCGAGACCCTGGCCTATGGCTACACCTTC
CASSFETLAYGYTF
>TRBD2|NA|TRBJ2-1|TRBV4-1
TGCGCCAGCAGCCATTTTGGACTAGCGGGAAAACCCTCGGTCTACAATGAGCAGTTCTTC
CASSHFGLAGKPSVYNEQFF
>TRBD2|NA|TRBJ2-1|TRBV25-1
TGTGCCAGCAGTGATGCGACTAGCGAGTGGAATGAGCAGTTCTTC
CASSDATSEWNEQFF
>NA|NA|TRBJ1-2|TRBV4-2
TGTGCCAGCAGCCAAGGGACCCTCAAAACAGGGTTTAACTATGGCTACACCTTC
CASSQGTLKTGFNYGYTF
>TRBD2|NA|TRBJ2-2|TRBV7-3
TGTGCCAGCAGCCGGGAGGTTGGCGGGGAGCTGTTTTTT
CASSREVGGELFF
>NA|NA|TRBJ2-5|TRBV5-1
TGCGCCAGCAGCTTGAGTTCAATCCAGGGGTCAGAGACCCAGTACTTC
CASSLSSIQGSETQYF
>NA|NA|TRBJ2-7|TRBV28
TGTGCCAGCAGGAGCAGACAGGTGGGCTACGAGCAGTACTTC
CASRSRQVGYEQYF
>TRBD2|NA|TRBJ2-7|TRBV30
TGTGCCCTACTCCCCGGACTAGTCTCCGAGCAGTACTTC
CALLPGLVSEQYF
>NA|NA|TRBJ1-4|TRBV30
TGTGCCTGGAGCCGCGGGTCTGAAAAACTGTTTTTT
CAWSRGSEKLFF
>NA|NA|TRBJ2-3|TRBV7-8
TGTGCCAGCAGCTTACCGTCCCCTTCAGATACGCAGTATTTT
CASSLPSPSDTQYF
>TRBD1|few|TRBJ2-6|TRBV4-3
TGCGCCAGCAGCCAGTACCCGACAGGGATTAGCTCTGGGGCCAACGTCCTGACTTTC
CASSQYPTGISSGANVLTF
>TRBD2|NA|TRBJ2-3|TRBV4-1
TGCGCCAGCAGCCAAGATCCTAGCGGCAGCACAGATACGCAGTATTTT
CASSQDPSGSTDTQYF
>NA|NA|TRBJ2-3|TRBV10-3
TGTGCCATCAGTGCCGGTCAGGGGCCTTACACTAGCACAGATACGCAGTATTTT
CAISAGQGPYTSTDTQYF
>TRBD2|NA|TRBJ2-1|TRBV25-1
TGTGCCAGCAGTGAAGCCGGGACTAGCGGATACAATGAGCAGTTCTTC
CASSEAGTSGYNEQFF
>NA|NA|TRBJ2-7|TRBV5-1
TGCGCCAGCACCCAACTTTGGCCCTACGAGCAGTACTTC
CASTQLWPYEQYF
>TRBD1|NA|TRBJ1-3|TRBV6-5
TGTGCCAGCAGTTACGGGACAGGGAGCCCTGGAAACACCATATATTTT
CASSYGTGSPGNTIYF